Following are 27 T cell receptor beta chains from one sample sequenced in a study of CD8+CD57+ T cells in acquired aplastic anemia. The sequenced patients had an expansion of CD8+CD57+ cells seen by flow cytometry. For CDR3 and TCR beta VDJ profiling, genomic DNA was the template used. In TCRdb, the reads were re-called with MiXCR into one record per CDR3 protein. This table holds some 200,000 distinct CDR3 sequences, around half found once. The specimen sequenced was sorted CD4+, CD8+, or CD8+CD57+ T cells (not recorded which) from PBMCs. Receptor source: a human donor with aplastic anemia.

Ten or more counts support this clonotype. The chain uses TRBV2 and TRBJ1-1, with D hard to call. The CDR3 is made up of 12 amino acids. Germline CDR1 and CDR2: SNHLY and FYNNEI. V shed 6 bases and J shed 2 bases, with 7 bases lying between them. CDR3 protein: CASRGENTEAFF. DNA of the CDR3: TGTGCCAGCAGGGGAGAAAACACTGAAGCTTTCTTT.

In its sample, this clonotype was seen many times. The chain uses TRBV5-6 and TRBJ1-5; TRBD1 matches at 7 bases. Germline assignment: CDR1 SGHDT and CDR2 YYEEEE. Germline trimming cut 5 bases from V and 3 bases from J; bases unmatched to any gene: 11. This CDR3 region has 16 residues. Written as DNA, the CDR3 is TGTGCCAGCAGAACGACCGGGACAGAACACAATCAGCCCCAGCATTTT. Protein product: CASRTTGTEHNQPQHF. Complete variable domain (other parts from reference TRBV5-6 and TRBJ1-5): DAGVTQSPTHLIKTRGQQVTLRCSPKSGHDTVSWYQQALGQGPQFIFQYYEEEERQRGNFPDRFSGHQFPNYSSELNVNALLLGDSALYLCASRTTGTEHNQPQHFGDGTRLSIL.

The chain has TRBV25-1 and TRBJ1-4; 7 positions match TRBD1. This CDR3 contains 16 residues. Per the germline V gene, CDR1 is MGHDK and CDR2 is SYGVNS. V gave up 2 bases and J gave up 4 bases; unmatched junction bases: 7. The CDR3 protein is CASSERPRGSNEKLFF. The CDR3 DNA sequence: TGTGCCAGCAGTGAACGGCCCAGGGGGAGTAATGAAAAACTGTTTTTT. The full variable domain, completed using reference TRBV25-1 and TRBJ1-4, is EADIYQTPRYLVIGTGKKITLECSQTMGHDKMYWYQQDPGMELHLIHYSYGVNSTEKGDLSSESTVSRIRTEHFPLTLESARPSHTSQYLCASSERPRGSNEKLFFGSGTQLSVL.

As regards this clonotype: This clone may be a read error of a much larger clone one base away. The J gene is TRBJ1-1, the V gene TRBV6-1; D call uncertain. The CDR3 spans 13 residues. V gave up 2 bases and J gave up 5 bases, with 9 bases separating them. The germline CDR1 and CDR2 sequences are MNHNS and SASEGT. The chain's CDR3 is CASSETRDTEAFF. The CDR3 region has the DNA TGTGCCAGCAGTGAAACAAGGGATACTGAAGCTTTCTTT.

The chain links TRBV2 to TRBJ1-4; possible D gene TRBD1, 5 bases. The CDR3 runs 15 residues. Germline V gives CDR1 SNHLY, CDR2 FYNNEI. The V end was cut by 1 base, the J end by 2 bases, with 8 bases between. The CDR3 spells CASSEEWGTNEKLFF. The CDR3, as DNA: TGTGCCAGCAGTGAAGAATGGGGGACTAATGAAAAACTGTTTTTT.

This clonotype was detected many times. The gene calls are TRBV6-1 and TRBJ1-2; D is possibly TRBD1 (5 bases). This CDR3 contains 15 residues. The V and J ends lost 1 base and 2 bases respectively, with 11 bases between them. CDR1 is MNHNS, CDR2 SASEGT, per germline. CDR3 coding DNA: TGTGCCAGCAGTGAAGGCCGACGGACAAACTATGGCTACACCTTC. Residues: CASSEGRRTNYGYTF.

There are many counts of this clonotype. The chain combines TRBV20-1 with TRBJ2-7, with D tentatively TRBD2 (7 bases). V was cut by 5 bases and J by 5 bases, with 19 bases left in between. Germline V lookup: CDR1 DFQATT, CDR2 SNEGSKA (reference sequence). This CDR3 spans 14 amino acids. CDR3 region: CSARKGEGPHEQYF. The CDR3 nucleotides read TGCAGTGCTCGCAAGGGGGAGGGCCCTCACGAGCAGTACTTC.

This clonotype was recorded once. The chain has TRBV20-1 and TRBJ1-4, with 9 bases that match TRBD1. The CDR3 spans 14 residues. V shed 4 bases and J 7 bases; nucleotides not matched to a gene: 7. The germline V gene has CDR1 DFQATT and CDR2 SNEGSKA (reference sequence). The CDR3 DNA reads TGCAGTGCTATTTTGGGACAGGGTGCTGAAAAACTGTTTTTT. It specifies CSAILGQGAEKLFF.

This clonotype was seen at least ten times. The chain has TRBV7-9 and TRBJ2-5; D is unclear. The CDR3 is 12 amino acids. V was cut by 5 bases and J by 7 bases, with 11 bases left in between. In germline, CDR1 is SEHNR, CDR2 FQNEAQ (reference sequence). The CDR3 here is CASSRPLGTQYF. CDR3 nucleotide sequence: TGTGCCAGCAGCCGTCCCCTAGGGACCCAGTACTTC.

The V and J genes are TRBV29-1 and TRBJ1-2; the D gene is possibly TRBD1 (6 bases). CDR3 length equals 11 residues. With 2 bases removed from V and 8 bases from J, the gap between germline ends came to 9 bases. Germline assignment: CDR1 SQVTM and CDR2 ANQGSEA. CDR3 in amino acids: CSVETGYGYTF. CDR3 bases: TGCAGCGTTGAAACAGGGTACGGCTACACCTTC.

This chain joins TRBV5-1 and TRBJ2-7; 8 nucleotides line up with TRBD1. Trimming at V came to 2 bases and at J to 3 bases, leaving 4 bases not matched to a gene. Germline V lookup: CDR1 SGHRS, CDR2 YFSETQ. The CDR3 contains 14 residues. The chain's CDR3 is CASSFSGGRYEQYF. CDR3 nucleotides: TGCGCCAGCAGCTTCTCAGGGGGCCGCTACGAGCAGTACTTC.

The J gene is TRBJ2-1, the V gene TRBV12-3 or TRBV12-4; 10 bases are shared with TRBD2. Trimming at V came to 5 bases and at J to 6 bases, leaving 16 bases not matched to a gene. The length of the CDR3 is 18 residues. The CDR3 loop reads CASSPRTSGHPWGNEQFF. The CDR3 DNA follows: TGTGCCAGCAGTCCGCGGACTAGCGGTCACCCCTGGGGCAATGAGCAGTTCTTC.

In this sample, this clonotype turned up a few times. The CDR3 region is CASSQDFSGANVLTF. CDR3 in DNA: TGTGCCAGCAGCCAAGATTTTAGTGGGGCCAACGTCCTGACTTTC. The chain combines TRBV3-1 with TRBJ2-6; D gene uncertain. The CDR3 is 15 amino acids. Trimming pared 0 bases from V and 3 bases from J, leaving 6 bases between. Germline V gene sequence: CDR1 LGHDT, CDR2 YNNKEL (reference sequence).

The chain has TRBV29-1 and TRBJ1-2; D not resolved. The CDR3 is made up of 14 amino acids. V was shortened by 4 bases and J by 2 bases, with 14 bases between the two germline ends. Germline V gene sequence: CDR1 SQVTM, CDR2 ANQGSEA. The CDR3 here is CSVARFRGNYGYTF. The CDR3 bases are TGCAGCGTTGCCCGGTTTCGGGGAAACTATGGCTACACCTTC.

This clonotype was counted once. The V call is TRBV12-5, the J call TRBJ2-7, with 9 positions matching TRBD1. Trimming at V came to 5 bases and at J to 4 bases, leaving 0 bases not matched to a gene. The germline V gene has CDR1 LGHNT and CDR2 FRNRAP. The CDR3 consists of 12 residues. The chain's CDR3 is CASGGQGYEQYF. CDR3 nucleotides: TGTGCTAGTGGTGGACAGGGGTACGAGCAGTACTTC.

The rearrangement links TRBV4-2 to TRBJ2-2; TRBD2 is a possible D gene (6 bases). V shed 0 bases and J shed 6 bases, with 14 bases lying between them. The CDR3 covers 16 residues. Germline V gene sequence: CDR1 LGHNA, CDR2 YNFKEQ. This chain's CDR3 is CASSQEGGGQAGELFF. The CDR3 DNA follows: TGTGCCAGCAGCCAAGAGGGGGGAGGTCAGGCCGGGGAGCTGTTTTTT.

The V and J genes are TRBV2 and TRBJ1-5, with D unclear. Trimming shortened V by 7 bases and J by 5 bases, and 18 bases separated the two germline ends. Germline CDR1 and CDR2: SNHLY and FYNNEI. This CDR3 is built from 15 residues. CDR3 in DNA: TGTGCCAGCAATGGTGGCCCGCAAGCATATCAGCCCCAGCATTTT. Translated: CASNGGPQAYQPQHF.

This clonotype was observed many times. The CDR3 spells CASSVLLAGDPGELFF. The CDR3 region has the DNA TGTGCCAGCAGCGTATTACTAGCGGGAGATCCCGGGGAGCTGTTTTTT. This chain connects TRBV9 to TRBJ2-2; 11 nucleotides line up with TRBD2. The CDR3 consists of 16 residues. In germline, CDR1 is SGDLS, CDR2 YYNGEE. The V segment lost 1 base and the J segment 6 bases; nucleotides outside the gene matches: 5.

The chain combines TRBV7-2 with TRBJ1-2; 9 nucleotides match TRBD1. This CDR3 is 15 amino acids long. Germline V lookup: CDR1 SGHTA, CDR2 FQGNSA. The junction had 10 bases not matched to a gene; V was cut back by 5 bases and J by 6 bases. The chain's CDR3 is CASSPRQGERDGYTF. The CDR3 DNA reads as TGTGCCAGCAGCCCCAGACAGGGGGAGAGGGATGGCTACACCTTC.

The table lists this clonotype with many counts. This sequence joins TRBV24-1 and TRBJ1-3; TRBD1 might be the D (6 bases). V was pared by 4 bases and J by 2 bases, with 11 bases between. This CDR3 has 15 residues. Germline V gene lookup returns CDR1 KGHDR and CDR2 SFDVKD. The CDR3, as DNA: TGTGCCACCAGTGACCGGACAGTCCCTGGAAACACCATATATTTT. It yields the protein CATSDRTVPGNTIYF.

This chain connects TRBV19 to TRBJ2-7; no clear D gene. The CDR3 length is 14 residues. V shed 4 bases and J shed 1 base, with 11 bases lying between them. Per the germline V gene, CDR1 is LNHDA and CDR2 is SQIVND (reference sequence). CDR3 protein: CASSTQDGSYEQYF. The CDR3 nucleotides are TGTGCCAGTAGTACTCAGGACGGATCCTACGAGCAGTACTTC.

V is TRBV10-3 and J is TRBJ2-7; maybe TRBD1 (7 bases). V was pared by 6 bases and J by 3 bases, with 15 bases between. CDR1 and CDR2 (germline): ENHRY, SYGVKD. This CDR3 spans 14 amino acids. CDR3 amino acids: CAIRPDRRDYEQYF. The CDR3 region has the DNA TGTGCCATCAGGCCGGACAGGAGGGACTACGAGCAGTACTTC.

The rearrangement links TRBV10-3 to TRBJ2-3; no definite D call. The V and J ends lost 0 bases and 1 base respectively, with 2 bases between them. The CDR3 totals 13 residues. Germline CDR1 ENHRY, CDR2 SYGVKD. CDR3 DNA sequence: TGTGCCATCAGTGAGTCCGGCACAGATACGCAGTATTTT. This encodes CAISESGTDTQYF.

The rearrangement uses TRBV10-3 and TRBJ1-2; 10 nucleotides match TRBD1. The CDR3 consists of 14 residues. CDR1 and CDR2 (germline): ENHRY, SYGVKD. V gave up 11 bases and J gave up 4 bases; unmatched junction bases: 10. CDR3 bases: TGTGCCGTCAAGTTGACAGGGGGCGGCTATGGCTACACCTTC. It specifies CAVKLTGGGYGYTF.

The V call is TRBV2, the J call TRBJ2-1; 9 bases line up with TRBD2. After removal of 8 bases from V and 4 bases from J, the junction contained 3 bases not matched to a gene. Germline loops: CDR1 SNHLY, CDR2 FYNNEI. The CDR3 is made up of 13 amino acids. CDR3 DNA: TGTGCCAGCTTAGCGGGGGAGTACAATGAGCAGTTCTTC. It codes for CASLAGEYNEQFF.

The V gene is TRBV19, the J gene TRBJ1-2; 7 nucleotides match TRBD1. Germline CDR1 LNHDA, CDR2 SQIVND (reference sequence). This CDR3 is 16 amino acids long. V shed 1 base, J shed 8 bases, and the junction held 13 bases outside the gene matches. The DNA for the CDR3 is TGTGCCAGTAGTATAGCCCCGGGACAGCCTCTCGACGGCTACACCTTC. This sequence encodes CASSIAPGQPLDGYTF.

This clonotype showed up just a few times. V and J are TRBV4-1 and TRBJ1-6; the match to TRBD1 covers 8 bases. Germline CDR1 and CDR2: MGHRA and YSYEKL. This CDR3 is 16 amino acids long. The V and J ends lost 4 bases and 7 bases, in that order; junction bases with no gene match: 9. As DNA, the CDR3 is TGCGCCAGCAGCCCCGAGCGGACAGGGAGCAATTCACCCCTCCACTTT. It codes for CASSPERTGSNSPLHF.